This TCR beta chain originates from a study of cytomegalovirus exposure and HLA in healthy donors. In regard to this clone: Its antigen is unidentified.

Donors had nominal health at sampling but likely had unrecorded immune exposures. Germline V lookup: CDR1 SGHRS, CDR2 YFSETQ. V lost 1 base and J lost 2; bases outside the gene matches: 19. This CDR3 is 20 amino acids long. General study results and limits: A missense variant in DCLRE1C was later tied to TCR beta V- and J-gene trimming. Analyzed later, most CMV-associated TCR beta chains appeared HLA-restricted. There were several of the most significant clusters that appeared linked to common viral pathogens in a later analysis.

Both 60 Vbeta primers and 13 Jbeta primers went into the PCR. The method was immunoSEQ multiplex PCR; TCRdb's version includes in-frame clones alone and lacks a portion of them. Of some 87,000 clones listed, 78% are singletons. The clonotype comes from a man younger than 35 in good health and CMV-seropositive. The V and J genes are TRBV5-1 and TRBJ2-5; 8 bases fit TRBD2. Sample: PBMCs. The CDR3 protein is CASSLRVQIRTSRMQETQYF. The CDR3 bases are TGCGCCAGCAGCTTGAGGGTTCAGATAAGGACTAGCAGAATGCAAGAGACCCAGTACTTC.